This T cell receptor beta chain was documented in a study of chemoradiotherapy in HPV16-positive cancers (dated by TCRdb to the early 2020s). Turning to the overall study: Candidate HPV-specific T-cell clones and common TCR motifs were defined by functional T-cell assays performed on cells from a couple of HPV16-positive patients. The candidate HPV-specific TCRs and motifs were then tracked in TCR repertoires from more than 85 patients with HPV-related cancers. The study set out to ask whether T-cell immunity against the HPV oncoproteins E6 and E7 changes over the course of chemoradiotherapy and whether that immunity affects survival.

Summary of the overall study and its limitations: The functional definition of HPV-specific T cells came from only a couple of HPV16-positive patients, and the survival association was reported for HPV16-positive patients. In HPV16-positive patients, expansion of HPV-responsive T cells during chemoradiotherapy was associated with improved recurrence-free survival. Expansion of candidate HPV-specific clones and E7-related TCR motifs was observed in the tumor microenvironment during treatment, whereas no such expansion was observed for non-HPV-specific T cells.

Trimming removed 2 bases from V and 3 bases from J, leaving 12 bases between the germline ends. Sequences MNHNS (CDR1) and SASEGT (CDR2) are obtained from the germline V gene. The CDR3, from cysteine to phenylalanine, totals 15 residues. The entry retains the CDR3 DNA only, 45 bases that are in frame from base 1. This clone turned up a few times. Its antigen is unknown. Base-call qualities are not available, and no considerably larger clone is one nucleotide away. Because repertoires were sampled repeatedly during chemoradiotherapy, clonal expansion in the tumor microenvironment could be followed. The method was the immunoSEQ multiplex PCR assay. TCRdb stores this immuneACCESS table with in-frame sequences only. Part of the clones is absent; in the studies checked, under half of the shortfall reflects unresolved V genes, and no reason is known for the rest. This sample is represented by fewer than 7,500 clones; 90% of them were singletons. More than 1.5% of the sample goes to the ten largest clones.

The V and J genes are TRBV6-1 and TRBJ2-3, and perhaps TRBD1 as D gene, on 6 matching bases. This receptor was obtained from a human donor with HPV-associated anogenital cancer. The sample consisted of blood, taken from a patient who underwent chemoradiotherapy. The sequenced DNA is TGTGCCAGCAGTGAAAGCAGGGGAAGGACAGATACGCAGTATTTT. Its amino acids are CASSESRGRTDTQYF.